This T cell receptor beta chain was retrieved from a study of cytomegalovirus exposure and HLA in healthy donors. General study results and limits: A classifier reportedly called cytomegalovirus status with high sensitivity and specificity.

The PCR contained 60 Vbeta and 13 Jbeta primers. The repertoire was sequenced with immunoSEQ multiplex PCR; TCRdb's copy has only in-frame clones and lacks some. The sample contains around 190,000 clones, 79% of which appear only once. As for this clone: Its specificity is unknown.

The receptor was isolated from a woman aged 18-35 years in good health and CMV-seronegative. Sequenced input: PBMCs.

The CDR3 coding sequence is TGTGCCAGCAGTTCGCACCAATACGGTTCTAATGAAAAACTGTTTTTT. It translates to CASSSHQYGSNEKLFF. V is TRBV27 and J is TRBJ1-4; D remains unclear. Looked up from germline, CDR1 is MNHEY and CDR2 is SMNVEV (reference sequence). The CDR3 is made up of 16 amino acids. V gave up 4 bases and J gave up 3 bases, with 15 bases separating them.